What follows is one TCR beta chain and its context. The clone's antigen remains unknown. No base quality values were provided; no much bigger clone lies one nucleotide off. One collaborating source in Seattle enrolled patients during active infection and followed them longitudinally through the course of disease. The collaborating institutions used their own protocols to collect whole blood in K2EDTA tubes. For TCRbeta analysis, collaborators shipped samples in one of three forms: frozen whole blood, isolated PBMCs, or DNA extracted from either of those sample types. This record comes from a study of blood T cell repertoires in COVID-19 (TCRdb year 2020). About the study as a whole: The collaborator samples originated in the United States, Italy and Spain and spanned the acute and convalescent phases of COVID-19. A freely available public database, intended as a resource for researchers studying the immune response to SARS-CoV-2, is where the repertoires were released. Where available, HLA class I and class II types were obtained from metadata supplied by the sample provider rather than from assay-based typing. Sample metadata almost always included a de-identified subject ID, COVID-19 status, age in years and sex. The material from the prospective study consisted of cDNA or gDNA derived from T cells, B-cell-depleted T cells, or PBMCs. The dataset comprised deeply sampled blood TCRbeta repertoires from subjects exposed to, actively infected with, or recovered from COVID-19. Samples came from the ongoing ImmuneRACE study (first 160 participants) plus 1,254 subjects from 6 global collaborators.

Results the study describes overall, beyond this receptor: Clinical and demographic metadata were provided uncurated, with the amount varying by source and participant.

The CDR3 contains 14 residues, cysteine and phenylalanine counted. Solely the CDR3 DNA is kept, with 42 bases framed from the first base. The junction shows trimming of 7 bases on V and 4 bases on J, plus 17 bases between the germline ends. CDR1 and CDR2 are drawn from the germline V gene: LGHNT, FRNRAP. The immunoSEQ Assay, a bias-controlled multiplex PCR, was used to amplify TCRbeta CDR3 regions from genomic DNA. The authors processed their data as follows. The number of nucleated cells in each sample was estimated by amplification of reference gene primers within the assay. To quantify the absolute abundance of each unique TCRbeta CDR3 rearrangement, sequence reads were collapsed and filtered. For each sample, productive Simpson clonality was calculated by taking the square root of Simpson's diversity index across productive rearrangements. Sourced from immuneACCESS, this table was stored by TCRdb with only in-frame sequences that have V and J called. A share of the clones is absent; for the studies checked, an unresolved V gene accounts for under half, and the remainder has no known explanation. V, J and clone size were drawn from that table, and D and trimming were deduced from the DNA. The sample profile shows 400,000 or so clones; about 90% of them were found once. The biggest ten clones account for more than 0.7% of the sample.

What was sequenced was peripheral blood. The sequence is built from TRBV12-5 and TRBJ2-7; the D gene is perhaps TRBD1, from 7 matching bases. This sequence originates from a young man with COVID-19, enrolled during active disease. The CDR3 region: CASALQGRRYEQYF. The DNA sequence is TGTGCTAGTGCTCTACAGGGGAGGCGATACGAGCAGTACTTC.